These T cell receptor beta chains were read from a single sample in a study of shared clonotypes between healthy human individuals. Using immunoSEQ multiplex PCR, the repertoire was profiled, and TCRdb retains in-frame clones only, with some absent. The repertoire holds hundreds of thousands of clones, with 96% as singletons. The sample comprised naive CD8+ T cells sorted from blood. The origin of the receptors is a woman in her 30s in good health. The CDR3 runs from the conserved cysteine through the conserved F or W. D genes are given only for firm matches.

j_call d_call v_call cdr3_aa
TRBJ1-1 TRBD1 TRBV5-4 CASSQQGAEAFF
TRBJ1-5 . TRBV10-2 CASSESPGGGSNQPQHF
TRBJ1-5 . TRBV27 CASSLRSDQPQHF
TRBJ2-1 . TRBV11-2 CASNGWGSDNEQFF
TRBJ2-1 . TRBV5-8 CASSLGSYGVNYNEQFF
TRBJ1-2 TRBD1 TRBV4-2 CASSQGYGQGVANYGYTF
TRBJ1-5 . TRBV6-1 CASSEWRAQPQHF
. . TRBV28 CASSLSHMTERPYEQYF
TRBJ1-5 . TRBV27 CASSPGTGQPQHF
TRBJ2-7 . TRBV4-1 CASSPGHPGGSYEQYF
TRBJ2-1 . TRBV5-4 CASTRETEQFF